The clone carrying this T cell receptor beta chain was picked up a small number of times. The sample comes from a study of blood T cell repertoires in COVID-19. On the study more broadly: Sites across the United States, Italy and Spain contributed samples from acute and convalescent COVID-19.

The CDR3 spans 13 residues. Trimming left V 5 bases short and J 4 bases short, with 9 bases between. In the original processing: Scientists estimated how many nucleated cells there were by amplifying reference gene primers. Repertoires were generated with immunoSEQ multiplex PCR, while TCRdb's copy carries only in-frame clones and drops some. The DNA was the basis for D and trimming; V, J and clone size are from that table. The table records 120,000 to 150,000 clones, around four fifths of them present only once. The chain employs TRBV12-3 or TRBV12-4 and TRBJ1-5; tentatively, D is TRBD1 (6 bases). The source is a human donor in a cohort sampled during active COVID-19. The source material was peripheral blood. The CDR3 reads CASSIDRNQPQHF. CDR3 coding DNA: TGTGCCAGCAGTATCGACAGGAATCAGCCCCAGCATTTT.